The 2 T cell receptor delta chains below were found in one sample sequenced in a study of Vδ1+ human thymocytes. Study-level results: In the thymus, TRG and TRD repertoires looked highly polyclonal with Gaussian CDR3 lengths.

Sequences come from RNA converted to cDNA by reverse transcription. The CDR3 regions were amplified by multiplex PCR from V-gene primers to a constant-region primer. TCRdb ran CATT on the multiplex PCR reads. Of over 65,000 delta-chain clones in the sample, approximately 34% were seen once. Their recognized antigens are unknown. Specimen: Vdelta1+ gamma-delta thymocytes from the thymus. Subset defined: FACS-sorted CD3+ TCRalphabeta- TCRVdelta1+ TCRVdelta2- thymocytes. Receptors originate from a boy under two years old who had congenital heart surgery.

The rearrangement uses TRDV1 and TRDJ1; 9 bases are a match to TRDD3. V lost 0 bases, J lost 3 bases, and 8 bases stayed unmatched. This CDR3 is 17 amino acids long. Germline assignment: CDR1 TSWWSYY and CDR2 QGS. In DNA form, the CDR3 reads TGTGCTCTTGGGGAACTGGAGCGGTGGGGATACGCCGATAAACTCATCTTT. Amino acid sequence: CALGELERWGYADKLIF.

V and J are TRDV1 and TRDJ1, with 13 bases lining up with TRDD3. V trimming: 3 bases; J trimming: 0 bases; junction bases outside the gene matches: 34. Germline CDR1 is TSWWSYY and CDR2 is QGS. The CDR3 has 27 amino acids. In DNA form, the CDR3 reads TGTGCTCTTGGGGACCCAACAATTCCCCCGAACCGATACTGGGGGATACGCCCGCAACAGTACACCGATAAACTCATCTTT. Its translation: CALGDPTIPPNRYWGIRPQQYTDKLIF.